The rows below give T cell receptor beta chains drawn from one sample of a study of PD-L1 blockade in urothelial cancer. Profiling relied on immunoSEQ multiplex PCR, and the TCRdb table lists in-frame clones only, not all of them. The sample carries tens of thousands of clones, 70% to 90% recorded once. Source: PBMCs, taken around atezolizumab (anti-PD-L1) treatment. These receptors were obtained from a man between 35 and 55 years old with urothelial cancer. Both conserved end residues are part of each CDR3. The D gene is left open where the match is weak. Not all rows give a size; the values are once, few, many and, for expanded clones, a class.

v_gene	len	j_gene	d_gene	abundance	CDR3nt	CDR3aa
TRBV5-1	14	TRBJ2-1	.	.	TGCGCCAGCAGACGTCTGCCCGACTACGGTGAGCAGTTCTTC	CASRRLPDYGEQFF
TRBV5-6	16	TRBJ2-4	.	.	TGTGCCAGCAGCTTAATCCACAGTGGGGCCAAAAACATTCAGTACTTC	CASSLIHSGAKNIQYF
TRBV7-9	13	TRBJ1-2	.	.	TGTGCCAGCAGCTTCGGAAGGATGGAGGGCTACACCTTC	CASSFGRMEGYTF
TRBV11-1	15	TRBJ2-1	.	.	TGTGCCAGCATCAAAAGGGGGAGCCCGGGGAATGAGCAGTTCTTC	CASIKRGSPGNEQFF
TRBV9	12	TRBJ2-5	.	.	TGTGCCAGCAGCGCACAGCAAGAGACCCAGTACTTC	CASSAQQETQYF
TRBV28	15	TRBJ2-7	TRBD2	.	TGTGCCAGCAGTCCCTCCCCTGGCGGGAGTGGCGAGCAGTACTTC	CASSPSPGGSGEQYF
TRBV4-1	16	TRBJ1-3	.	few	TGCGCCAGCAGCCAAGGCCTCAGGGGCGCTGGAAACACCATATATTTT	CASSQGLRGAGNTIYF
TRBV19	15	TRBJ2-2	.	.	TGTGCCAGTACCCATTTAGGGGATAACACCGGGGAGCTGTTTTTT	CASTHLGDNTGELFF
TRBV10-1	15	TRBJ2-3	TRBD1	.	TGCGCCAGCAGTGAGTCGACAGGGCGGGTGGATACGCAGTATTTT	CASSESTGRVDTQYF
TRBV30	14	TRBJ1-2	.	.	TGTGCCTGGAGTGTACAAATACCACCTTATGGCTACACCTTC	CAWSVQIPPYGYTF
TRBV7-2	14	TRBJ1-1	.	.	TGTGCCAGCAGCTTAAACCGAGGGAACACTGAAGCTTTCTTT	CASSLNRGNTEAFF
TRBV7-9	13	TRBJ1-1	.	few	TGTGCCAGCAGCTCAACAGGGAGCACTGAAGCTTTCTTT	CASSSTGSTEAFF
TRBV7-9	12	TRBJ2-5	.	.	TGTGCCAGCAGCTCAACGGGGAAGACCCAGTACTTC	CASSSTGKTQYF
TRBV4-1	16	TRBJ2-2	TRBD2	.	TGCGCCAGCAGCCAAGATGTTGCGGGAGGGGCCGGGGAGCTGTTTTTT	CASSQDVAGGAGELFF
TRBV10-3	15	TRBJ2-1	.	.	TGTGCCATCAGTGTGGGTCTAGGGGCCGGCAATGAGCAGTTCTTC	CAISVGLGAGNEQFF
TRBV5-5	14	TRBJ1-1	.	.	TGTGCCAGCAACCCCGGGGGGGCTCACACTGAAGCTTTCTTT	CASNPGGAHTEAFF
TRBV27	15	TRBJ2-2	TRBD2	.	TGTGCCAGCAGTCTCCTAGCGGGAGTGGGCGGGGAGCTGTTTTTT	CASSLLAGVGGELFF
TRBV4-1	16	TRBJ1-2	.	once	TGCGCCAGCAGCGCTGGAGCGGCGGGGGGAATTTATGGCTACACCTTC	CASSAGAAGGIYGYTF
TRBV19	13	TRBJ2-7	.	.	TGTGCCACCCGAGGACTGTTCAACAACGAGCAGTACTTC	CATRGLFNNEQYF
TRBV7-3	14	TRBJ2-7	TRBD2	many	TGTGCCAGCAGCCCTGGGGGGACTATCCACGAGCAGTACTTC	CASSPGGTIHEQYF
TRBV4-2	15	TRBJ2-1	.	.	TGTGCCAGCAGCCCCGGACAGACCTCCTACAATGAGCAGTTCTTC	CASSPGQTSYNEQFF
TRBV11-2	15	TRBJ1-3	.	.	TGTGCCAGCAGCTTAGTTCCCAGGGCGGGAAACACCATATATTTT	CASSLVPRAGNTIYF
TRBV6-1	12	TRBJ1-5	.	.	TGTGCCAGCCGTGACGGAGGACAGCCCCAGCATTTT	CASRDGGQPQHF
TRBV30	13	TRBJ2-7	.	.	TGTGCCTGGAGCGGCGGTGCCGCCTACGAGCAGTACTTC	CAWSGGAAYEQYF
TRBV6-1	14	TRBJ2-2	TRBD2	.	TGTGCCAGCCGACCTTCTAGCGGGACCGGGGAGCTGTTTTTT	CASRPSSGTGELFF
TRBV29-1	16	TRBJ1-3	TRBD1	.	TGCAGCGTTGATGGGACCCCTGACAGGGCTGGAAACACCATATATTTT	CSVDGTPDRAGNTIYF
TRBV5-1	14	TRBJ2-1	TRBD1	.	TGCGCCAGCAGCTTGGGACAGGGGGTCGATGAGCAGTTCTTC	CASSLGQGVDEQFF
TRBV6-5	14	TRBJ1-5	.	.	TGTGCCAGCGGGGGCATGGGGGTCAATCAGCCCCAGCATTTT	CASGGMGVNQPQHF
TRBV7-9	16	TRBJ1-2	.	.	TGTGCCAGCAGCTTAGGGGCTACAGGGAGTAACTATGGCTACACCTTC	CASSLGATGSNYGYTF
TRBV5-1	12	TRBJ2-7	.	.	TGCGCCAGCAGCTTGCCGGGGGACGAGCAGTACTTC	CASSLPGDEQYF
TRBV5-1	16	TRBJ2-2	.	.	TGCGCCAGCAGGGCAGGGCGAGTCGCGAACACCGGGGAGCTGTTTTTT	CASRAGRVANTGELFF
TRBV6-6	14	TRBJ1-2	.	.	TGTGCCAGCAGTTACTCCGCGGGGAACTATGGCTACACCTTC	CASSYSAGNYGYTF
TRBV9	16	TRBJ2-1	.	.	TGTGCCAGCAGCGTAGGAGGGGGAGTCTCCTACAATGAGCAGTTCTTC	CASSVGGGVSYNEQFF
TRBV6-1	12	TRBJ2-7	.	.	TGTGCCAGCAGGGGAGGACCTTACGAGCAGTACTTC	CASRGGPYEQYF
TRBV6-4	14	TRBJ1-2	.	.	TGTGCCAGCAGCCCGGCTAGAGGGCAAGCTGGCTACACCTTC	CASSPARGQAGYTF
TRBV20-1	11	TRBJ1-1	.	.	TGCAGTGCTAGGGCGGGGTCTGAAGCTTTCTTT	CSARAGSEAFF
TRBV30	12	TRBJ2-7	.	.	TGTGCCTGGAGTGTACGCGGTGTCGAGCAGTACTTC	CAWSVRGVEQYF
TRBV18	13	TRBJ2-5	.	.	TGTGCCAGCTCACCACCCCTACAGGAGACCCAGTACTTC	CASSPPLQETQYF
TRBV28	15	TRBJ2-3	TRBD2	.	TGTGCCAGCAGCGCGGTGGGGGGGAGCACAGATACGCAGTATTTT	CASSAVGGSTDTQYF
TRBV7-6	15	TRBJ1-1	.	.	TGTGCCAGCAGCTTACAGGCAGCCTTGAACACTGAAGCTTTCTTT	CASSLQAALNTEAFF
TRBV11-2	16	TRBJ2-1	.	.	TGTGCCAGCAGCTTGAATGGACAGAGACAACTCAAAGAGCAGTTCTTC	CASSLNGQRQLKEQFF
TRBV4-2	16	TRBJ2-1	TRBD2	.	TGTGCCAGCAGCCAAGACAGGAGCGGGAGCGCAATTGAGCAGTTCTTC	CASSQDRSGSAIEQFF
TRBV28	12	TRBJ2-1	.	.	TGTGCCAGCAGATATCCCGGGGTGTCCCAGTTCTTC	CASRYPGVSQFF
TRBV5-1	15	TRBJ2-1	.	.	TGCGCCAGCAGCTTGGAGGCGGGAAATCCGAACGAGCAGTTCTTC	CASSLEAGNPNEQFF